This passage covers 12 T cell receptor beta chains from one sample sequenced in a study of early T cells in non-severe SARS-CoV-2 infection (TCRdb year 2021). The library was produced with 5' RACE. Sequenced using a NextSeq 500. TCRdb trimmed the raw reads at Q25, called clones with MiXCR and kept productive beta chains. Rows are combined by CDR3 protein, so each entry shows the most common genes and DNA. Across this sample there are about 77,000 distinct CDR3 sequences, with 9% to 15% seen only once. The biggest ten clones account for about a sixth of the sample. Specimen: whole blood, collected at baseline. Receptor source: an adult who was a healthcare worker with PCR-confirmed SARS-CoV-2 infection or an uninfected control (not recorded which). The donor label of this sample is uncertain.

The gene calls are TRBV7-2 and TRBJ2-3, with 11 bases matching TRBD2. The CDR3 covers 15 residues. The trim removed 5 bases at V and 2 bases at J, leaving 3 bases unmatched. Germline CDR1 SGHTA, CDR2 FQGNSA. The CDR3 reads CASSALAGATDTQYF. In DNA form, the CDR3 reads TGTGCCAGCAGCGCACTAGCGGGGGCCACAGATACGCAGTATTTT.

This chain joins TRBV20-1 and TRBJ1-5, with D perhaps matching TRBD1 (6 bases). The length of the CDR3 is 15 residues. The V and J ends lost 5 bases and 4 bases respectively, with 18 bases between them. Germline loops: CDR1 DFQATT, CDR2 SNEGSKA (reference sequence). The CDR3, as DNA: TGCAGTGCTTCCCGGGGGAGGGGGATAAATCAGCCCCAGCATTTT. Translating gives CSASRGRGINQPQHF.

This clonotype occurred many times. The CDR3 loop reads CSARGGWSNSPLHF. The CDR3 nucleotides are TGCAGTGCTAGAGGAGGGTGGTCTAATTCACCCCTCCACTTT. The genes are TRBV20-1 and TRBJ1-6; D not certain. CDR1 and CDR2 (germline): DFQATT, SNEGSKA (reference sequence). Trimming shortened V by 1 base and J by 6 bases, and 10 bases separated the two germline ends. This CDR3 is 14 amino acids long.

Ten or more counts support this clonotype. The chain has TRBV3-1 and TRBJ2-2; D is perhaps TRBD1 or TRBD2 (6 bases each). Deletions cut 4 bases from V and 6 bases from J, with 30 bases between. The CDR3 loop spans 20 amino acids. Germline V gene sequence: CDR1 LGHDT, CDR2 YNNKEL (reference sequence). This chain's CDR3 is CASSPTSLPGGAGYPGELFF. DNA for the CDR3: TGTGCCAGCAGCCCGACATCCCTCCCCGGGGGCGCAGGTTATCCCGGGGAGCTGTTTTTT.

This chain links TRBV19 with TRBJ1-2, with D unresolved. Germline CDR1 is LNHDA and CDR2 is SQIVND (reference sequence). V was shortened by 4 bases and J by 4 bases, with 10 bases between the two germline ends. This CDR3 contains 13 residues. DNA for the CDR3: TGTGCCAGTAGTAGGACCCACCTCTATGGCTACACCTTC. Translating it yields CASSRTHLYGYTF.

The chain joins TRBV2 to TRBJ1-5; TRBD1 agrees at 11 bases. Per germline, CDR1 SNHLY and CDR2 FYNNEI. The CDR3 covers 14 residues. V gave up 7 bases and J gave up 9 bases; unmatched junction bases: 8. CDR3 loop: CASTWGQGVPPQHF. The CDR3 bases are TGTGCCAGCACGTGGGGACAGGGGGTTCCGCCCCAGCATTTT.

There are many counts of this clonotype. The V call is TRBV18, the J call TRBJ2-7; 11 nucleotides align to TRBD2. Germline V gene sequence: CDR1 KGHSH, CDR2 LQKENI. CDR3 size: 15 residues. V was clipped by 3 bases and J by 3 bases; unmatched bases: 4. The CDR3 protein is CASSPPGLAVYEQYF. The CDR3 region has the DNA TGTGCCAGCTCACCCCCGGGACTAGCGGTCTACGAGCAGTACTTC.

The chain uses TRBV6-2 or TRBV6-3 and TRBJ2-2; D perhaps matches TRBD2 (7 bases). CDR3 size: 14 residues. V lost 9 bases and J lost 6, with 17 bases in between. Germline V gene sequence: CDR1 MNHEY, CDR2 SVGEGT. CDR3 residues: CASTKGGKAGELFF. For the CDR3, the DNA is TGTGCCAGTACGAAGGGGGGGAAGGCCGGGGAGCTGTTTTTT.

This clonotype was observed a few times. The rearrangement links TRBV3-1 to TRBJ1-2, with TRBD1 matching over 7 bases. There are 13 residues in the CDR3. Losses at the gene ends were 4 bases for V and 3 bases for J; bases not matched to a gene: 2. Germline V gene lookup returns CDR1 LGHDT and CDR2 YNNKEL (reference sequence). Here the CDR3 DNA reads TGTGCCAGCAGCCGCACAGGGGACTATGGCTACACCTTC. Translation: CASSRTGDYGYTF.

This clonotype has a count of ten or more. V and J are TRBV7-3 and TRBJ1-1; D is uncertain. The V gene's germline CDR1 is SGHTA and CDR2 FQGTGA. The CDR3 loop spans 13 amino acids. V was pared by 1 base and J by 2 bases, with 5 bases between. The CDR3 bases are TGTGCCAGCAGCTTAAACAGAAACACTGAAGCTTTCTTT. Its translation is CASSLNRNTEAFF.

The rearrangement uses TRBV4-3 and TRBJ1-2; D is unresolved. The CDR3 runs 16 residues. CDR1 and CDR2 (germline): LGHNA, YSLEER. The V and J ends lost 0 bases and 3 bases respectively, with 14 bases between them. CDR3 sequence: CASSQDPGQNHYGYTF. Here the CDR3 DNA reads TGCGCCAGCAGCCAAGACCCCGGGCAGAACCACTATGGCTACACCTTC.

This clonotype was detected only a few times. The genes are TRBV4-1 and TRBJ1-6; no definite D call. This CDR3 has 14 amino acids. Germline CDR1 and CDR2: MGHRA and YSYEKL. V lost 0 bases, J lost 14 bases, and 14 bases lay in between. The CDR3 DNA reads as TGCGCCAGCAGCCAAGATGATCGGCCTAGGTCCCTCCACTTT. Translation gives CASSQDDRPRSLHF.